This T cell receptor (beta chain) came from a study of control samples from healthy donors and cancer patients. The CDR3 runs 14 residues. Trimming pared 10 bases from V and 3 bases from J, leaving 15 bases between. Germline V lookup: CDR1 ENHRY, CDR2 SYGVKD. Profiling relied on immunoSEQ multiplex PCR, and the TCRdb table lists in-frame clones only, not all of them. This sample has 110,000 or so clones, with 80% to 90% found just once. Source material: blood. The sequence derives from a young man in good health. V and J are TRBV10-3 and TRBJ2-2, with TRBD1 as a possible D gene (7 bases). This chain's CDR3 is CATTGEAYTGELFF. The CDR3 nucleotides read TGTGCCACCACAGGGGAGGCCTACACCGGGGAGCTGTTTTTT.